These T cell receptor beta chains were read from a single sample in a study of Graves' ophthalmopathy and Graves' hyperthyroidism. Each CDR3 protein is one row after TCRdb ran MiXCR on the multiplex PCR reads. This sample has approximately 330,000 distinct CDR3 sequences, with roughly 17% found just once. The sample consisted of peripheral blood. The receptors here all came from an adult man with Graves' ophthalmopathy. CDR3s include the opening cysteine and the closing phenylalanine or tryptophan. A D gene is named only where the DNA matches it firmly. Clone size is stated in some rows and not others, as once, few, many or a class when expanded.

abundance	d_gene	v_gene	j_gene	CDR3aa	CDR3nt
many	-	TRBV13	TRBJ2-3	CASSFNSGEDTQYF	TGTGCCAGCAGCTTCAACTCCGGAGAGGATACGCAGTATTTT
many	-	TRBV20-1	TRBJ2-7	CSADLASGDPYEQYF	TGCAGTGCTGATCTGGCGTCAGGGGACCCCTACGAGCAGTACTTC
many	TRBD1	TRBV18	TRBJ2-7	CASSPPGQVSYEQYF	TGTGCCAGCTCACCGCCGGGACAGGTCTCCTACGAGCAGTACTTC
-	-	TRBV20-1	TRBJ2-5	CRASPTHQETQYF	TGCAGAGCATCACCTACTCACCAAGAGACCCAGTACTTC
-	TRBD1	TRBV2	TRBJ1-5	CASSVGRGHYSNQPQHF	TGTGCCAGCAGTGTGGGTAGGGGGCATTATAGCAATCAGCCCCAGCATTTT
-	TRBD1	TRBV12-3/TRBV12-4	TRBJ1-3	CASSWRTGVYF	TGTGCCAGCAGTTGGAGGACAGGTGTATATTTT
many	-	TRBV18	TRBJ1-5	CASSLAYRTDQPQHF	TGTGCCAGCTCCTTAGCTTACAGGACCGATCAGCCCCAGCATTTT
-	-	TRBV6-2/TRBV6-3	TRBJ1-1	CASSYDRVGWDTEAFF	TGTGCCAGCAGTTACGATCGGGTTGGTTGGGACACTGAAGCTTTCTTT
many	-	TRBV7-2	TRBJ2-7	CASSGSGNSYEQYF	TGTGCCAGCAGCGGTTCCGGGAACTCCTACGAGCAGTACTTC
many	-	TRBV4-2	TRBJ1-1	CASSQPNNENTEAFF	TGTGCCAGCAGCCAACCGAACAACGAGAACACTGAAGCTTTCTTT
many	-	TRBV20-1	TRBJ2-7	CSAILAGTYEQYF	TGCAGTGCAATACTAGCTGGAACCTACGAGCAGTACTTC
many	-	TRBV24-1	TRBJ1-2	CATSDGLRNYGYTF	TGTGCCACCAGTGACGGACTAAGAAACTATGGCTACACCTTC
many	TRBD1	TRBV28	TRBJ1-2	CASSFWRQGKGVGYTF	TGTGCCAGCAGTTTTTGGAGACAGGGAAAAGGAGTTGGCTACACCTTC
once	-	TRBV14	TRBJ2-7	CASSPLGQGREQYF	TGTGCCAGCAGCCCCTTAGGGCAGGGTCGCGAGCAGTACTTC
many	-	TRBV11-2	TRBJ2-4	CASSLVSSGSTGYKNIQYF	TGTGCCAGCAGCTTAGTGTCCAGCGGGTCTACCGGATACAAAAACATTCAGTACTTC